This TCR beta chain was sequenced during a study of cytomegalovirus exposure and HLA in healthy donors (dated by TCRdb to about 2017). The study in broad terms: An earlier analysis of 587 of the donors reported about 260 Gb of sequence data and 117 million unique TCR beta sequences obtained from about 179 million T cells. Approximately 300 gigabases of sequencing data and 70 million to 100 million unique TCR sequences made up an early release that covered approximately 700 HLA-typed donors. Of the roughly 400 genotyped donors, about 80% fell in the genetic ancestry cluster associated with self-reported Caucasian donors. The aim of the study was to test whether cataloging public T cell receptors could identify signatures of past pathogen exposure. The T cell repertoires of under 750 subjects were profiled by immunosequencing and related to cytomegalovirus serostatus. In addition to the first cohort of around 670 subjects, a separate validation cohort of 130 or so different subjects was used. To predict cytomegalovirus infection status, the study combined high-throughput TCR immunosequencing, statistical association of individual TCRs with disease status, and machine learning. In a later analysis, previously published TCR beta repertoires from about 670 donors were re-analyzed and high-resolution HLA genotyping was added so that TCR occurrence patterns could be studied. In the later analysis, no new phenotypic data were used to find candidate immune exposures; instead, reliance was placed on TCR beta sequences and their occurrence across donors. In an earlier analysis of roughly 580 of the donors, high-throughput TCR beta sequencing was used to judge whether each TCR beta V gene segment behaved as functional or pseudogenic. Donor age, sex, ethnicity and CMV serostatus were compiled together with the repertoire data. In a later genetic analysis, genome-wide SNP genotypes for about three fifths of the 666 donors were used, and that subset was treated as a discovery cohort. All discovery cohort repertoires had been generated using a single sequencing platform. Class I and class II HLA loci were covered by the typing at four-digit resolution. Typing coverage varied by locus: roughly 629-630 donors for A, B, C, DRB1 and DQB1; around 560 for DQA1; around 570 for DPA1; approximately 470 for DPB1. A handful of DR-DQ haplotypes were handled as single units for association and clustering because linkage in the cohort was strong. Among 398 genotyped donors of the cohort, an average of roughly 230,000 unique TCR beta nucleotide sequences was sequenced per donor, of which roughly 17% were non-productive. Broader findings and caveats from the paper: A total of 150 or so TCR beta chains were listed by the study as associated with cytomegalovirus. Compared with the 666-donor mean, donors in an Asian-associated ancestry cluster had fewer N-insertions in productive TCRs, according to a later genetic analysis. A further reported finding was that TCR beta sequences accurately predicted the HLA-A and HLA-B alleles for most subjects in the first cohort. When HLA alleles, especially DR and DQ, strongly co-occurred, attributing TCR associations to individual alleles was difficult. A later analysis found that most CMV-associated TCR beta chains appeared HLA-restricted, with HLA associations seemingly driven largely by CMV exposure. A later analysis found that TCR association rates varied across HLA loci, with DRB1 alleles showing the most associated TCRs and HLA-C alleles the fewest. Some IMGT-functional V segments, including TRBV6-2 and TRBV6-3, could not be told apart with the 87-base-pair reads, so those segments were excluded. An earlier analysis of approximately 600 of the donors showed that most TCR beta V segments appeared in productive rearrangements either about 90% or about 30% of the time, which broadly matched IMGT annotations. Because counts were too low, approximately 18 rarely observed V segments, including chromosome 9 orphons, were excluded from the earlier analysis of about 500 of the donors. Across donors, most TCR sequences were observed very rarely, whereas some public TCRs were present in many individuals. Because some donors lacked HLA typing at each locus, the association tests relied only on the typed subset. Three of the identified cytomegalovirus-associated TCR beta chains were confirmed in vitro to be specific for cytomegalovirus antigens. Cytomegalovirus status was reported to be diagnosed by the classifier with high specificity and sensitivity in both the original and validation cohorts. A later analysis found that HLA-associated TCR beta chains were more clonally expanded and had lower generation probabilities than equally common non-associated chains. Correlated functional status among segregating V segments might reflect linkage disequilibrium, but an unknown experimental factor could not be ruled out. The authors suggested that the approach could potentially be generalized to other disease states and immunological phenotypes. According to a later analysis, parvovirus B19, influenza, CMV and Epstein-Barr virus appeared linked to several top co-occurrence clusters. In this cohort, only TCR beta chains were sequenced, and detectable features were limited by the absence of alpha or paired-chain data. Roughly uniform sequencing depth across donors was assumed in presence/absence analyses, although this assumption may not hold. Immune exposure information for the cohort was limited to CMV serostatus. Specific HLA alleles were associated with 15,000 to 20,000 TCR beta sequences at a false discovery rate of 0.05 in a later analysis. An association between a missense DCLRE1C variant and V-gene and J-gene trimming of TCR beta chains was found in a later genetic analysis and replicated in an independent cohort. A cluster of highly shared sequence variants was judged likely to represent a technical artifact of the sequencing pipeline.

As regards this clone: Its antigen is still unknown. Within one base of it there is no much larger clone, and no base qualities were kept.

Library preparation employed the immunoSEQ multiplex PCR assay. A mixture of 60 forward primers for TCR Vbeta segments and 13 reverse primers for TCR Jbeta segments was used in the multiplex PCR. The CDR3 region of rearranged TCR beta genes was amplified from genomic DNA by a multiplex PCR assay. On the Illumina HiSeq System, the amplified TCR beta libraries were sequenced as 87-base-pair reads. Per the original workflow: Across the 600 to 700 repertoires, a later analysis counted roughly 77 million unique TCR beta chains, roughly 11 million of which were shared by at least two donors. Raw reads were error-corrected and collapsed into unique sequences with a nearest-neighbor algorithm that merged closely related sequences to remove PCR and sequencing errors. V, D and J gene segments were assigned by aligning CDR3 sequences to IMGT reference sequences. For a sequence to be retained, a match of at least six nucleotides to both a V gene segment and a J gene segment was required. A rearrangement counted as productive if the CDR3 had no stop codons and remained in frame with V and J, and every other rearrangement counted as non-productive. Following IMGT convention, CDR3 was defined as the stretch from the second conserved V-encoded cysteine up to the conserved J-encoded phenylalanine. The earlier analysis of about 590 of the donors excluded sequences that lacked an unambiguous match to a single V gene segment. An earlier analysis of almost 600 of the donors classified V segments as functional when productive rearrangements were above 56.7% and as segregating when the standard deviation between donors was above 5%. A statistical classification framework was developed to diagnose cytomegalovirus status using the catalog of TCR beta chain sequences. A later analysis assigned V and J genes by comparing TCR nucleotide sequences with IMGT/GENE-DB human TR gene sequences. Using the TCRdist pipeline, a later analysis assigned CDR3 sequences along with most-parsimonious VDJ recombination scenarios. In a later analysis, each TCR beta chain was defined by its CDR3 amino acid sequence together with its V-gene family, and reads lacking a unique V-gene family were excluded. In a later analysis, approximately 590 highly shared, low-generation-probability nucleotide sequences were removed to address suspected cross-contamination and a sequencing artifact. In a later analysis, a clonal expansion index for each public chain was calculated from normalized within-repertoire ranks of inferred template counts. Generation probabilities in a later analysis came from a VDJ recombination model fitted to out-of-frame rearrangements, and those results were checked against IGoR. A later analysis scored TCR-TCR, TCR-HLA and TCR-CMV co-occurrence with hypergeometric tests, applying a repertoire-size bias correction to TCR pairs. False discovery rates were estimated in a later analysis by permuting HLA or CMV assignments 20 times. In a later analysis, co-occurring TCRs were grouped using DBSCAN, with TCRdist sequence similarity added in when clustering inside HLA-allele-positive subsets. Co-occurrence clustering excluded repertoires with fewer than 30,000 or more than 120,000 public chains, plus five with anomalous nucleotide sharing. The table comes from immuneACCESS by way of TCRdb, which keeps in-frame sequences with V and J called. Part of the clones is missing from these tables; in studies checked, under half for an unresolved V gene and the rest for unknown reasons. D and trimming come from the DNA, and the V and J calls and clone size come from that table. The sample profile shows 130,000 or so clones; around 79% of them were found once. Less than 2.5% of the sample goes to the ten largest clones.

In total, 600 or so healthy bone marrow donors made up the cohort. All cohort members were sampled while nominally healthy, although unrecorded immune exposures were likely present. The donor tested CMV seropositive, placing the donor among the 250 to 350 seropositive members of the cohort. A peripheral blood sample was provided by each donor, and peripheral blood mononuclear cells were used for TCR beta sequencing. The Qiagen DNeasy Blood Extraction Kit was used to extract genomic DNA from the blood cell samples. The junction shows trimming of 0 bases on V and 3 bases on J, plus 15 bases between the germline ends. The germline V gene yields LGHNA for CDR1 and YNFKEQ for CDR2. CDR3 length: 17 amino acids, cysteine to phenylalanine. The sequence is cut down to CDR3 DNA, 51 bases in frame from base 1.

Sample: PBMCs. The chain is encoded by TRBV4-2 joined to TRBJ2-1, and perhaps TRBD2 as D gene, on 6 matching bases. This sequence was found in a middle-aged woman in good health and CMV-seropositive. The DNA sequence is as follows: TGTGCCAGCAGCCAAGACCTCGGGAGTTTGGGCTACAATGAGCAGTTCTTC. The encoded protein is CASSQDLGSLGYNEQFF.